This TCR beta chain derives from a study of CD8+CD57+ T cells in acquired aplastic anemia. In the study overall: Healthy donor CD4+ cell samples had a mean of roughly 9.8 million reads.

Trimming took off 6 bases at V and 3 bases at J, with 9 bases between the two ends. The CDR3 has 13 amino acids. Both TCR beta VDJ combination and CDR3 sequence profiling were carried out. Genomic DNA was the template for this profiling. Each CDR3 protein gets one entry after TCRdb re-called the reads with MiXCR. Of about 110,000 distinct CDR3 sequences listed, less than 65% are singletons. The sample consisted of sorted CD4+, CD8+, or CD8+CD57+ T cells (not recorded which) from PBMCs. This TCR was sampled from a human donor in good health, serving as a control. The chain uses TRBV12-3 or TRBV12-4 and TRBJ1-5; D is uncertain. CDR3 nucleotide sequence: TGTGCCAGCAGCAGATCGGACAATCAGCCCCAGCATTTT. This gives the protein CASSRSDNQPQHF.